This T cell receptor (beta chain) was observed in a study of T cells in Graves' hyperthyroidism and ophthalmopathy. This clonotype appeared a few times. A much larger clone lies a single base off, so this may be a read error. Researchers defined stable Graves' hyperthyroidism as no ophthalmopathy progression within 18 months. Newly diagnosed hyperthyroidism patients aged 18 to 65 years had disease lasting under 2 months. The PBMCs were sourced from fresh peripheral blood (less than 11 ml). CDR3 size: 15 residues. Germline V gene lookup returns CDR1 MDHEN and CDR2 SYDVKM. RNA transcripts yielded amplified TCR beta CDR3 regions. The TCR CDR3 first-round RT-PCR relied on the HTBI primer set. MiXCR was run by TCRdb on the multiplex PCR reads, yielding one entry per CDR3 protein. The data show fewer than 900,000 distinct CDR3 sequences, 16% seen once.

The receptor was derived from a man aged 18 to 35 with Graves' hyperthyroidism. The V call is TRBV28, the J call TRBJ1-5; perhaps TRBD1 as D (6 bases). Sequencing was carried out using blood. CDR3 sequence: CAGRASWGPAQPQHF. DNA of the CDR3: TGTGCCGGCAGAGCTTCTTGGGGGCCCGCTCAGCCCCAGCATTTT.